This section outlines one T cell receptor beta chain sequence together with its context. It lacks a known antigen. Qualities for individual bases were not recorded, and no much larger clone is one base off. The CDR3 spans 13 residues, from the cysteine through the phenylalanine. The retained sequence is limited to the CDR3, 39 bases, with the frame set at the first base. V ends up 11 bases short and J 3 bases short, with an unmatched junction base count of 5. The germline V gene encodes CDR1 MDHEN and CDR2 SYDVKM. TCRbeta CDR3 regions were profiled with the immunoSEQ Assay using bias-controlled multiplex PCR amplification of genomic DNA. The published analysis was carried out like this. To quantify the absolute abundance of each unique TCRbeta CDR3 region, the sequences were collapsed and filtered. Differential abundance was assessed using a binomial (Fisher-equivalent) model and a beta-binomial model in which time-dependent variance fitted from healthy donors was added. Any clone with fewer than 5 combined templates was excluded, and a clone was called differentially abundant if its Benjamini-Hochberg FDR was below 0.01. Beta-binomial variance was modeled as a function of total template count across the two samples using the form v = (b*log(k)+a)^2. This is the immuneACCESS table as TCRdb keeps it, with only in-frame sequences that have V and J called. A part of the clones is gone; compared with another copy, unresolved V genes explain less than half, and the rest is unexplained. That table furnishes V, J and clone size, whereas the DNA furnished D and trimming. This sample is represented by approximately 120,000 clones; about 88% of them were singletons. 7.5% to 10% of the sample is held by the ten biggest clonotypes.

The record originates from a study of identifying expanded T cells in peripheral blood (dated 2019 in TCRdb). As for the study more broadly: Separate aliquots of the same genomic DNA pool were sequenced to produce technical replicates, and four replicates were compared in pairs. The paper as a whole reports these results and caveats: The beta-binomial model significantly reduced the number of clones called differentially abundant and the false-positive rate across all healthy-donor time intervals. Variance in clone template counts between two-week samples significantly increased with total template count across all healthy donors. The binomial model flagged roughly 1.2 differentially abundant clones between technical replicates but about 16 over around two weeks and 19 to 20 over about four weeks. The authors expected biological variance in healthy repertoires might increase further over much longer intervals such as months to years.

During the collection period, no infections or other immune events were recorded for the healthy donors. Blood repertoires from healthy donors were used as a training cohort for calibrating time-dependent variance in a beta-binomial model of differential abundance of T-cell clones. The training cohort comprised some 10 healthy donors, 3 female and 7 male. Donor ages ranged from about 25 to 64 years, with an average of approximately 43 years. Whole blood was collected from each healthy donor at three time points spaced approximately 2 weeks apart and obtained from a commercial supplier. Genomic DNA was extracted from unsorted whole blood for immunosequencing.

Sequencing was performed on blood. The receptor was isolated from a person aged 18-70 years in good health. Rearrangement joined TRBV28 to TRBJ1-4, and 8 junction bases match TRBD1. The nucleotide sequence is TGTGCCGGACAGACAGGGGCTAATGAAAAACTGTTTTTT. Its product reads: CAGQTGANEKLFF.